This TCR beta chain comes out of a study of shared clonotypes between healthy human individuals. Study-level findings and limits: The genetic and exposure-history diversity represented was limited by few donors. Sharing across four donors was seen in 4% to 6.5% of naive CD4 clonotypes.

This CDR3 is 16 amino acids long. Germline V gene data show CDR1 as SGHRS and CDR2 as YFSETQ. V dropped 4 bases and J dropped 1; count of bases not matched to a gene: 4. A remark on this clone: The antigen is unknown. The sample carries other DNA sequences with the same CDR3.

Using immunoSEQ multiplex PCR, the repertoire was profiled, and TCRdb retains in-frame clones only, with some absent. The sample consists of roughly 1.4 million clones, approximately 98.5% of them appearing once. The sequenced sample was naive CD4+ T cells sorted from blood. Stated subset: CD45RA+ positively selected. This clonotype was obtained from a man between 25 and 39 years old in good health. The V gene is TRBV5-1, the J gene TRBJ2-1; TRBD2 matches at 11 bases. The CDR3 here is CASSTGLAVSYNEQFF. As DNA, the CDR3 is TGCGCCAGCAGCACGGGACTAGCGGTATCCTACAATGAGCAGTTCTTC.